Following are 18 T cell receptor beta chains from one sample sequenced in a study of blood T cell repertoires in COVID-19. Using immunoSEQ multiplex PCR, the repertoire was profiled, and TCRdb retains in-frame clones only, with some absent. The table has 190,000 or so clones, approximately 86% seen once; the top ten hold about a tenth. Input material: PBMCs or T cells enriched from blood (not recorded which). These receptors originate from a man younger than 35 with acute COVID-19.

In this sample, this clone turned up once. The chain has TRBV14 and TRBJ2-7, with a tentative D call TRBD2 (6 bases). Per the germline V gene, CDR1 is SGHDN and CDR2 is FVKESK. The ends were cut back, 1 base at V and 6 bases at J, with 16 bases in the middle. The CDR3 loop spans 15 amino acids. Here the CDR3 DNA reads TGTGCCAGCAGCCAAGTCGGGCGGGATGGATTCGAGCAGTACTTC. Translating it yields CASSQVGRDGFEQYF.

The chain links TRBV6-1 to TRBJ2-7; 9 positions match TRBD1. The length of the CDR3 is 14 residues. In germline, CDR1 is MNHNS, CDR2 SASEGT. V shed 2 bases, J shed 12 bases, and the junction held 11 bases outside the gene matches. CDR3 protein: CASSERDRALLLYF. As DNA, the CDR3 is TGTGCCAGCAGTGAACGGGACAGGGCTCTCTTGTTGTACTTC.

The CDR3, as DNA: TGTGCCAGCAGTTTGCTGACAGGGTCTAATGGGGGAAACGAGCAGTACTTC. Encoded protein: CASSLLTGSNGGNEQYF. The rearrangement uses TRBV28 and TRBJ2-7; 7 nucleotides match TRBD1. CDR1 MDHEN and CDR2 SYDVKM come from the germline V gene. The CDR3 extends over 17 amino acids. V shed 3 bases, J shed 5 bases, and the junction held 16 bases outside the gene matches.

The rearrangement links TRBV4-1 to TRBJ1-2, with a tentative D call TRBD1 (6 bases). The CDR3 covers 14 residues. In germline, CDR1 is MGHRA, CDR2 YSYEKL. Trimming left V 0 bases short and J 8 bases short, with 13 bases between. CDR3 region: CASSQDGGARGYTF. CDR3 in DNA: TGCGCCAGCAGCCAAGATGGGGGGGCGCGGGGCTACACCTTC.

This clone was recorded only once. The rearrangement links TRBV28 to TRBJ1-5; TRBD1 might be the D (6 bases). This CDR3 region has 16 residues. Germline CDR1 reads MDHEN; CDR2 reads SYDVKM. V lost 5 bases, J lost 4 bases, and 18 bases lay in between. CDR3 nucleotides: TGTGCCAGCAGTCCGAACCGGGGGGGGGCGAATCAGCCCCAGCATTTT. Translated: CASSPNRGGANQPQHF.

The chain uses TRBV9 and TRBJ1-3; maybe TRBD1 (6 bases). This CDR3 comprises 17 residues. Trimming removed 0 bases from V and 0 bases from J, with 13 bases in between. Germline V gives CDR1 SGDLS, CDR2 YYNGEE. The CDR3, as DNA: TGTGCCAGCAGCGTAGACGGGGGGGCCCTCTCTGGAAACACCATATATTTT. It yields the protein CASSVDGGALSGNTIYF.

This clone was counted a single time. The genes are TRBV11-3 and TRBJ2-1, with TRBD2 as a possible D gene (6 bases). V was clipped by 6 bases and J by 5 bases, with 17 bases between them. Germline V gene sequence: CDR1 SGHNT, CDR2 YENEEA. The CDR3 extends over 15 amino acids. This chain's CDR3 is CASSYGGLTNNEQFF. The CDR3, as DNA: TGTGCCAGCAGTTATGGGGGACTGACAAACAATGAGCAGTTCTTC.

This CDR3 reads CASSGTTSGDNEQFF. CDR3 bases: TGTGCCAGCAGCGGCACGACTAGCGGTGACAATGAGCAGTTCTTC. The genes are TRBV9 and TRBJ2-1; 9 positions agree with TRBD2. Trimming cost V 3 bases and J 5 bases; bases outside gene matches: 6. This CDR3 comprises 15 residues. Germline CDR1 is SGDLS and CDR2 is YYNGEE.

The V call is TRBV5-4, the J call TRBJ1-2; 7 bases agree with TRBD1. Germline V gives CDR1 SGHNT, CDR2 YYREEE (reference sequence). After removal of 3 bases from V and 4 bases from J, the junction contained 6 bases not matched to a gene. CDR3 length: 14 residues. In DNA, the CDR3 is TGTGCCAGCAGCTGGGGGACAGACCCCTATGGCTACACCTTC. Translation: CASSWGTDPYGYTF.

The CDR3 nucleotides read TGCGCCAGCAGCCAAAGACAGGGAGTTAATGAAAAACTGTTTTTT. It codes for CASSQRQGVNEKLFF. This chain joins TRBV4-1 and TRBJ1-4; TRBD1 matches 7 bases. Germline V gene lookup returns CDR1 MGHRA and CDR2 YSYEKL. This CDR3 has 15 amino acids. V trimming: 2 bases; J trimming: 4 bases; junction bases outside the gene matches: 4.

J is TRBJ1-5 and V is TRBV7-8; D unresolved. The CDR3 loop spans 13 amino acids. Germline CDR1 reads SGHVS; CDR2 reads FQNEAQ. V was cut by 7 bases and J by 5 bases, with 12 bases left in between. CDR3 DNA: TGTGCCAGCACCGACGCGGGATATCAGCCCCAGCATTTT. Translated, it gives CASTDAGYQPQHF.

This clone was picked up a small number of times. The chain links TRBV7-2 to TRBJ2-5, with TRBD2 matching over 8 bases. This CDR3 is built from 14 residues. The germline V gene has CDR1 SGHTA and CDR2 FQGNSA. J gave up 7 bases and V 1 base, and 5 bases lay outside the gene matches. The DNA of the CDR3 is TGTGCCAGCAGCTTAGGCGGGGCGGGAGGGACCCAGTACTTC. Translation: CASSLGGAGGTQYF.

V and J are TRBV7-3 and TRBJ2-3; weak D call: TRBD1 (5 bases). Germline assignment: CDR1 SGHTA and CDR2 FQGTGA. The CDR3 length is 13 residues. Trimming left V 2 bases short and J 5 bases short, with 8 bases between. The CDR3 DNA is TGTGCCAGCAGCTTAGGGGCTAGAGATACGCAGTATTTT. Its protein product is CASSLGARDTQYF.

In its sample, this clone was seen once. At the DNA level, this CDR3 is encoded by other sequences in the same sample as well. The chain has TRBV18 and TRBJ2-5; a weak D match, TRBD1 (6 bases). CDR3 length: 15 residues. Per the germline V gene, CDR1 is KGHSH and CDR2 is LQKENI. Trimming removed 0 bases at V and 1 base at J, with 9 bases between. The CDR3 DNA follows: TGTGCCAGCTCACCACCGGGGGCCGGCCAAGAGACCCAGTACTTC. Translated: CASSPPGAGQETQYF.

This chain links TRBV3-1 (or the pseudogene TRBV3-2) with TRBJ2-1; TRBD2 matches 7 bases. V lost 4 bases to trimming and J lost 7 bases; unmatched junction nucleotides: 13. The germline V gene has CDR1 LGHDT and CDR2 YNNKEL (reference sequence). There are 16 residues in the CDR3. The CDR3 spells CASSLEEGGPGNEQFF. The CDR3 bases are TGTGCCAGCAGCCTCGAGGAGGGAGGGCCTGGAAATGAGCAGTTCTTC.

CDR3 region: CASSLAGETYNEQFF. The CDR3 DNA reads TGCGCCAGCAGCTTGGCGGGAGAGACCTACAATGAGCAGTTCTTC. The chain employs TRBV5-1 and TRBJ2-1; possible D gene TRBD2, 6 bases. Trimming took off 0 bases at V and 2 bases at J, with 9 bases between the two ends. Germline-derived CDR1 and CDR2 are SGHRS and YFSETQ. The CDR3 has 15 residues.

The rearrangement uses TRBV11-2 and TRBJ2-2; TRBD2 aligns across 11 bases. Germline CDR1 and CDR2: SGHAT and FQNNGV. This CDR3 comprises 18 residues. The trim removed 1 base at V and 7 bases at J, leaving 11 bases unmatched. The CDR3 region has the DNA TGTGCCAGCAGCTTAGGTTATAGCGGGAGGGCTGTCGGCGGGGAGCTGTTTTTT. Residues: CASSLGYSGRAVGGELFF.

There are a few counts of this clone. The rearrangement uses TRBV28 and TRBJ2-5; 8 nucleotides line up with TRBD1. Germline assignment: CDR1 MDHEN and CDR2 SYDVKM. The CDR3 consists of 15 residues. The V and J ends lost 7 bases and 4 bases, in that order; junction bases with no gene match: 11. CDR3 in DNA: TGTGCCAGCAATTACCCAGGGGGCGCGGGAGAGACCCAGTACTTC. Amino acids: CASNYPGGAGETQYF.